This T cell receptor (beta chain) appears in the sequencing data of a study of T cells in Graves' hyperthyroidism and ophthalmopathy. Overall study: Peripheral blood collection took place at initial diagnosis, before any treatment.

The germline V gene has CDR1 LNHDA and CDR2 SQIVND (reference sequence). This CDR3 comprises 14 residues. V was clipped by 5 bases and J by 4 bases, with 14 bases between them. TCR beta CDR3 regions were amplified from RNA transcripts. In the first-round RT-PCR of the TCR CDR3, the HTBI primer set was used. TCRdb independently ran MiXCR on the multiplex PCR reads; one entry per CDR3 protein. The sample lists 250,000 to 350,000 distinct CDR3 sequences; 16% were seen once. This clonotype was detected a few times. Antigen unknown. Study-wide findings and caveats: Most clonotypes expanded in the thyroid (above 0.001) were also present in blood. Onset of ophthalmopathy came a median approximately 6.5 months after the model predicted it.

The sequence was collected from a man younger than 40 with Graves' hyperthyroidism. The V gene is TRBV19, the J gene TRBJ2-5, with TRBD1 as a possible D gene (6 bases). Sequencing used blood. The CDR3 DNA reads TGTGCCAGTAGTGGCGGACAGAGCCTAGAGACCCAGTACTTC. It specifies CASSGGQSLETQYF.